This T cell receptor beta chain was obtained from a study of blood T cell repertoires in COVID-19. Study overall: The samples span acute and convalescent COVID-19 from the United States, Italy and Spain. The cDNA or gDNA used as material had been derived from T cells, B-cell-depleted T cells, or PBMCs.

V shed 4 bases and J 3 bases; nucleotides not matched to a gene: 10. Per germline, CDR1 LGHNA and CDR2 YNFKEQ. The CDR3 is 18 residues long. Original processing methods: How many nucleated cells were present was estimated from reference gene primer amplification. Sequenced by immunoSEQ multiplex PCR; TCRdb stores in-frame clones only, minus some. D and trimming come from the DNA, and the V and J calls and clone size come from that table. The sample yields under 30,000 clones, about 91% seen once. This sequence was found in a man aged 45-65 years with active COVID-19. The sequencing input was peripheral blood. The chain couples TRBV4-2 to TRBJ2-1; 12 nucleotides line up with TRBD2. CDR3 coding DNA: TGTGCCAGCAGCCTCGCCCCGACTAGCGGGAGTTACTACAATGAGCAGTTCTTC. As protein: CASSLAPTSGSYYNEQFF.